This T cell receptor (beta chain) is drawn from a study of blood T cell repertoires in COVID-19. Study at large: Whether acute or convalescent, the COVID-19 samples came from the United States, Italy and Spain. Sources were T cells, B-cell-depleted T cells, or PBMCs; the material itself was cDNA or gDNA.

This clone was observed once. Per the original data handling: Reference gene primers were amplified, and this amplification served to estimate nucleated cell counts. Repertoires were generated with immunoSEQ multiplex PCR, while TCRdb's copy carries only in-frame clones and drops some. D and trimming were read from the DNA, whereas the V and J calls and clone size are those reported in that table. This sample has around 200,000 clones, with around 85% found just once. J gave up 6 bases and V 2 bases, and 16 bases lay outside the gene matches. From germline, CDR1 is LNHNV and CDR2 YYDKDF (reference sequence). This CDR3 has 18 residues.

The receptor's source is a man in his sixties or seventies with active or convalescent COVID-19. Sequenced input: peripheral blood. The chain recombines TRBV15 with TRBJ2-1; TRBD1 matches at 7 bases. Here the CDR3 DNA reads TGTGCCACCAGCAGACAGGGGGTTAGGGGTTCGTTGGGCAATGAGCAGTTCTTC. Its protein is CATSRQGVRGSLGNEQFF.